Listed below are T cell receptor beta chains from one sample, sequenced in a study of cytotoxic CD8 clonotypes in ibrutinib-treated CLL. Data came from immunoSEQ multiplex PCR; TCRdb stores just in-frame clones and leaves some out. Found here are tens of thousands of clones, around 84% of them singletons; the top ten hold around 5.4%. The sample was PBMCs, taken before ibrutinib treatment. These receptors were obtained from a human donor with chronic lymphocytic leukemia. CDR3s include the opening cysteine and the closing phenylalanine or tryptophan. The order of the fields is V gene, CDR3 protein.

TRBV7-8	CASSQTPGQGASQPQHF
TRBV4-2	CASSQDRDENTGELFF
TRBV9	CASNEGAAITDTQYF
TRBV30	CAFDSGTSTDTQYF
TRBV9	CASSPLAGITDTQYF
TRBV10-3	CAISEPRREGNEQFF
TRBV19	CASSLGTSGSGRADTQYF
TRBV28	CASSLGGDSGNTIYF
TRBV10-3	CAISEQSGELFF
TRBV29-1	CSVVMRSSYNEQFF